This T cell receptor beta chain was identified during a study of T cells in Graves' hyperthyroidism and ophthalmopathy. Study summary: Initial diagnosis, before any treatment, was when peripheral blood was collected. Study observations and caveats: The model anticipated ophthalmopathy a median approximately six months pre-onset.

Ophthalmopathy cases met thresholds of Clinical Activity Score at least 3, NOSPECS grade at least 4 and duration under 3 months. The study left out patients who had uncontrolled infection, other autoimmune disease, pregnancy or lactation. The V gene's germline CDR1 is MNHEY and CDR2 SMNVEV (reference sequence). CDR3 length: 22 amino acids. Amplified regions were TCR beta CDR3 sequences from RNA transcripts. When the TCR CDR3 underwent first-round RT-PCR, the HTBI primer set was used. One entry per CDR3 protein results from TCRdb running MiXCR on the multiplex PCR reads. The data hold under 600,000 distinct CDR3 sequences, with more than 15% observed a single time. This clonotype came up once. What it binds is unknown. A read error may account for a junction end that differs from germline.

Sequenced sample: blood. The origin of this receptor is a woman in her thirties or forties with Graves' ophthalmopathy. The chain links TRBV27 to TRBJ2-1, with 9 bases lining up with TRBD2. As DNA, the CDR3 is TGTGCCAGCAGTTTATCGAGCGGTTGGATTAGCGGGAGCGCTAGCTCCTACAATGAGCAGCTCTTC. This gives the protein CASSLSSGWISGSASSYNEQLF.